This T cell receptor (beta chain) derives from a study of T cell repertoires in cytomegalovirus infection. Study-wide context: Shared public TCR beta signatures pointed to both CMV infection and a matching HLA type. Study observations and caveats: Based on cumulative public TCR beta family frequency, carriers of CMV plus the relevant HLA were identified. Ex vivo, HLA-C-restricted CMV-specific TCR beta clonotypes prevailed over the rest of the response.

About this clonotype: The target antigen is unknown.

TCRdb used MiXCR to reprocess the reads, holding one entry per CDR3 protein. The sample gives hundreds of thousands of distinct CDR3 sequences, roughly a third of which show up once; roughly a sixth is in the top ten. The V segment lost 1 base and the J segment 8 bases; nucleotides outside the gene matches: 5. The CDR3 spans 14 residues. CDR1 LNHDA and CDR2 SQIVND come from the germline V gene (reference sequence). The sequencing here drew on cultured PBMCs, taken from culture after CMV antigen stimulation. This sequence originates from a human donor in good health (CMV status not recorded). Some clones in this sample may be carry-over from other donors' samples. The genes are TRBV19 and TRBJ2-4; the match to TRBD1 covers 7 bases. DNA of the CDR3: TGTGCCAGTAGTATAGGACAGGGAGTGGACATTCAGTACTTC. It yields the protein CASSIGQGVDIQYF.